Given below is one TCR beta chain in context. The source of the sample is a study of blood T cell repertoires in COVID-19. CDR3 length: 13 residues. Trimming shortened V by 1 base and J by 4 bases, and 7 bases separated the two germline ends. From germline, CDR1 is SEHNR and CDR2 FQNEAQ (reference sequence). Clones were read by immunoSEQ multiplex PCR, and TCRdb kept only the in-frame ones, dropping some. In the table there are 430,000 or so clones, roughly 90% of which are singletons. The receptor was isolated from a woman in her forties who had recovered from COVID-19. The specimen was PBMCs or T cells enriched from blood (not recorded which). This chain joins TRBV7-9 and TRBJ2-5, with a possible D match to TRBD2 (6 bases). CDR3 coding DNA: TGTGCCAGCAGCTTAGTGGGAGGAGAGACCCAGTACTTC. Residues: CASSLVGGETQYF. The variable domain in full, completed from reference TRBV7-9 and TRBJ2-5, reads DTGVSQNPRHKITKRGQNVTFRCDPISEHNRLYWYRQTLGQGPEFLTYFQNEAQLEKSRLLSDRFSAERPKGSFSTLEIQRTEQGDSAMYLCASSLVGGETQYFGPGTRLLVL.